The 6 T cell receptor beta chains below were found in one sample sequenced in a study of PD-1 blockade in classical Hodgkin lymphoma. Each patient's relapse followed autologous stem cell transplantation, and brentuximab vedotin exposure varied. Repertoires were generated with immunoSEQ multiplex PCR, while TCRdb's copy carries only in-frame clones and drops some. The table includes 30,000 to 45,000 clones, around 87% detected once. The sequencing here drew on peripheral blood mononuclear cells (PBMCs), taken at baseline. The receptors stem from a human donor with classical Hodgkin lymphoma.

The chain joins TRBV5-1 to TRBJ1-2; no clear D gene. The CDR3 length is 13 residues. Per the germline V gene, CDR1 is SGHRS and CDR2 is YFSETQ. The V end was cut by 7 bases, the J end by 0 bases, with 10 bases between. The CDR3 is CASGSEANYGYTF. In nucleotides, the CDR3 is TGCGCCAGCGGTTCTGAGGCTAACTATGGCTACACCTTC.

The chain is built from TRBV7-2 and TRBJ2-5; 8 positions agree with TRBD2. Germline CDR1 SGHTA, CDR2 FQGNSA. The CDR3 runs to 14 residues. Germline trimming cut 5 bases from V and 5 bases from J; bases unmatched to any gene: 7. The CDR3 loop reads CASSKGLASETQYF. In DNA, the CDR3 is TGTGCCAGCAGCAAAGGACTAGCATCCGAGACCCAGTACTTC.

The chain combines TRBV7-9 with TRBJ1-4; a weak D match, TRBD1 (5 bases). V lost 2 bases, J lost 12 bases, and 10 bases lay in between. Germline CDR1 reads SEHNR; CDR2 reads FQNEAQ (reference sequence). The CDR3 spans 12 residues. The CDR3 loop is CASSLLGRQLFF. CDR3 nucleotides: TGTGCCAGCAGCTTACTGGGGCGTCAACTGTTTTTT.

The chain couples TRBV2 to TRBJ2-7; TRBD1 matches 7 bases. Germline V gives CDR1 SNHLY, CDR2 FYNNEI. This CDR3 has 12 amino acids. V dropped 8 bases and J dropped 2; count of bases not matched to a gene: 3. The CDR3 is CASRQGAYEQYF. In DNA, the CDR3 is TGTGCCAGCCGACAGGGCGCCTACGAGCAGTACTTC.

V is TRBV5-1 and J is TRBJ1-5; D is possibly TRBD1 (5 bases). The length of the CDR3 is 17 residues. V was clipped by 0 bases and J by 4 bases, with 17 bases between them. The germline V gene encodes CDR1 SGHRS and CDR2 YFSETQ. This CDR3 is CASSLDSPAGLNQPQHF. DNA of the CDR3: TGCGCCAGCAGCTTGGATTCCCCCGCAGGGTTGAATCAGCCCCAGCATTTT. Full variable domain (outside the CDR3, taken from reference TRBV5-1 and TRBJ1-5): KAGVTQTPRYLIKTRGQQVTLSCSPISGHRSVSWYQQTPGQGLQFLFEYFSETQRNKGNFPGRFSGRQFSNSRSEMNVSTLELGDSALYLCASSLDSPAGLNQPQHFGDGTRLSIL.

The rearrangement joins TRBV6-6 to TRBJ2-1, with 8 bases lining up with TRBD2. Germline loops: CDR1 MNHNY, CDR2 SVGAGI (reference sequence). The CDR3 consists of 14 residues. The V and J ends lost 4 bases and 8 bases, in that order; junction bases with no gene match: 7. CDR3 amino acids: CASSSAGGVDEQFF. As DNA, the CDR3 is TGTGCCAGCAGTTCCGCCGGGGGGGTCGATGAGCAGTTCTTC.